A selection of T cell receptor beta chains follows, all from one sample in a study of radiotherapy plus CTLA-4 blockade in lung cancer. Clones were read by immunoSEQ multiplex PCR, and TCRdb kept only the in-frame ones, dropping some. The repertoire has tens of thousands of clones, about four fifths of them found once; the top ten carry 8.5%. The input for sequencing was peripheral blood, taken from a patient treated with radiotherapy plus ipilimumab. Receptors originate from a human donor with non-small cell lung cancer who had a complete response to radiotherapy plus ipilimumab. The CDR3 runs from the conserved cysteine through the conserved F or W. A D gene is named only where the DNA matches it firmly. Clone size is given for some rows only: seen once, a few or many times, or a class if the clone is expanded.

-	TRBV7-9	-	TRBJ1-1	TGTGCCAGCAGCGTCGGGGAGGGGAACACTGAAGCTTTCTTT	CASSVGEGNTEAFF
once	TRBV7-2	TRBD2	TRBJ2-3	TGTGCCAGCAGCTTAGCGGGGACTAGCGGGGGGGCCCGCACAGATACGCAGTATTTT	CASSLAGTSGGARTDTQYF
-	TRBV7-8	TRBD1	TRBJ1-6	TGTGCCAGCAGCTTATCAGGGGGCTATAATTCACCCCTCCACTTT	CASSLSGGYNSPLHF
-	TRBV10-1	TRBD2	TRBJ2-5	TGCGCCAGCAGCCCGGGACTAGCGGGAGTTTCGGGAGTGAAAGAGACCCAGTACTTC	CASSPGLAGVSGVKETQYF
-	TRBV29-1	-	TRBJ2-3	TGCAGCATCCGACAGGGAGGAGGAGATACGCAGTATTTT	CSIRQGGGDTQYF
-	TRBV15	TRBD2	TRBJ2-5	TGTGCCACCAGCAGAGATCGGACTAGCCAAGAGACCCAGTACTTC	CATSRDRTSQETQYF
-	TRBV6-1	TRBD1	TRBJ2-2	TGTGCCAGCAGTGGGGACAGGGGGCCTACCGGGGAGCTGTTTTTT	CASSGDRGPTGELFF
-	TRBV30	-	TRBJ1-4	TGTGCCTGGAATGGGGGGACTAATGAAAAACTGTTTTTT	CAWNGGTNEKLFF
-	TRBV29-1	TRBD2	TRBJ2-1	TGCAGCGTTGACGGCACTGGGGCTAGCGGGAGTCCTCCCTACAATGAGCAGTTCTTC	CSVDGTGASGSPPYNEQFF
-	TRBV28	TRBD1	TRBJ1-2	TGTGCCAGCAGCTCCACAGGGGAGGAGGGCTATGGCTACACCTTC	CASSSTGEEGYGYTF
-	TRBV28	-	TRBJ1-6	TGTGCCAGCACCGGGGGGAAATTGGGGAATTCACCCCTCCACTTT	CASTGGKLGNSPLHF
-	TRBV29-1	-	TRBJ1-1	TGCAGCGTCGAGCCGACAGCAAACCATGAAGCTTTCTTT	CSVEPTANHEAFF
-	TRBV5-6	-	TRBJ2-1	TGTGCCAGCAGCTTGAAGACAGGAAATAACAATGAGCAGTTCTTC	CASSLKTGNNNEQFF
few	TRBV5-1	TRBD1	TRBJ1-1	TGCGCCAGCAGCTTACGGGACAGGGTAGAGGTGGGTAGGGTGAACACTGAAGCTTTCTTT	CASSLRDRVEVGRVNTEAFF
few	TRBV5-4	-	TRBJ2-5	TGTGCCAGCAGCTTTGACAGACGAGAGACCCAGTACTTC	CASSFDRRETQYF
once	TRBV5-1	TRBD1	TRBJ1-4	TGCGCCAGCAGCCCCGGACAGGTTGCAACTAATGAAAAACTGTTTTTT	CASSPGQVATNEKLFF
few	TRBV28	TRBD2	TRBJ2-1	TGTGCCAGCAGTACCATAAGGACTAGCGGGAAGTACAATGAGCAGTTCTTC	CASSTIRTSGKYNEQFF
-	TRBV5-5	TRBD2	TRBJ2-2	TGTGCCAGCAGCCCATGGACTAGCGGGATAGCCGGGGAGCTGTTTTTT	CASSPWTSGIAGELFF
-	TRBV7-2	-	TRBJ1-4	TGTGCCAGCAGCTTAGCCGCAGCAACTAATGAAAAACTGTTTTTT	CASSLAAATNEKLFF
-	TRBV19	TRBD1	TRBJ1-2	TGTGCCAGTAGGACAGGGGATCCTAACTATGGCTACACCTTC	CASRTGDPNYGYTF
-	TRBV7-2	TRBD2	TRBJ2-1	TGTGCCAGCAGCTTAGGGCCGACTAGCGGGATGTATGAGCAGTTCTTC	CASSLGPTSGMYEQFF
-	TRBV9	-	TRBJ1-3	TGTGCCAGCAGCGTAGCAGGCAACACTGGAAACACCATATATTTT	CASSVAGNTGNTIYF
-	TRBV5-1	-	TRBJ1-4	TGCGCCAGCAGCTCCCACGAGTCCAGAGGAGAAAAACTGTTTTTT	CASSSHESRGEKLFF
-	TRBV18	-	TRBJ1-1	TGTGCCAGCTCAATTACAGATGAAGCCACTGAAGCTTTCTTT	CASSITDEATEAFF
once	TRBV7-7	TRBD2	TRBJ2-1	TGTGCTAGCAGCTTAGAGCGGGGCTCCTACAATGAGCAGTTCTTC	CASSLERGSYNEQFF
-	TRBV10-3	-	TRBJ2-5	TGTGCCATCAGTGATTCGCAGGGGCAAGAGACCCAGTACTTC	CAISDSQGQETQYF
-	TRBV5-1	TRBD1	TRBJ1-1	TGCGCCAGCAGCGACACAGGGGGTAGCACTGAAGCTTTCTTT	CASSDTGGSTEAFF
-	TRBV6-1	TRBD1	TRBJ2-5	TGTGCCAGCATGACAGGGGGTCTCCAAGAGACCCAGTACTTC	CASMTGGLQETQYF
once	TRBV27	-	TRBJ2-1	TGTGCCAGCAGTTTCCGGCAGGGGATTTACAATGAGCAGTTCTTC	CASSFRQGIYNEQFF
-	TRBV6-6	-	TRBJ2-7	TGTGCCAGCAGTTCGCGGCAACCAGGGCTCTACGAGCAGTACTTC	CASSSRQPGLYEQYF
-	TRBV7-9	-	TRBJ2-7	TGTGCCAGCAGCTCGCCAGGACAGCCCTACGAGCAGTACTTC	CASSSPGQPYEQYF
-	TRBV18	-	TRBJ1-1	TGTGCCAGCTCACCACCGAACACGCCGAACACTGAAGCTTTCTTT	CASSPPNTPNTEAFF
-	TRBV9	TRBD1	TRBJ2-1	TGTGCCAGCAGCGCGAGCAGGGGGCGCGTAAATTTGAAGGGCGATGAGCAGTTCTTC	CASSASRGRVNLKGDEQFF
-	TRBV7-9	-	TRBJ1-1	TGTGCCAGCAGTTCAAATGGGCTGAACACTGAAGCTTTCTTT	CASSSNGLNTEAFF
-	TRBV2	TRBD2	TRBJ2-1	TGTGCCAGCAAGGGACTAGCGGGGGCCGAGCAGTTCTTC	CASKGLAGAEQFF
-	TRBV30	TRBD2	TRBJ2-3	TGTGCCTGGAGTGTACTGGGGACTAGCGGGGGATCTACGCAGTATTTT	CAWSVLGTSGGSTQYF
-	TRBV6-5	-	TRBJ2-2	TGTGCCAGCAGTTACCGGGACACCGGGGAGCTGTTTTTT	CASSYRDTGELFF
-	TRBV7-8	-	TRBJ1-5	TGTGCCAGCAGCTTAGATGGGGGAGGGGATCAGCCCCAGCATTTT	CASSLDGGGDQPQHF
-	TRBV10-3	-	TRBJ1-5	TGTGCCATCAGTGAGTCTGGGGCCAACAATCAGCCCCAGCATTTT	CAISESGANNQPQHF
-	TRBV9	-	TRBJ1-3	TGTGCCAGCAGCGTAGATGGTCAGGGGGGAAACACCATATATTTT	CASSVDGQGGNTIYF
-	TRBV7-2	-	TRBJ1-2	TGTGCCAGCAGCTCCGGGGGGATTAACTATGGCTACACCTTC	CASSSGGINYGYTF
-	TRBV7-2	-	TRBJ2-6	TGTGCCAGCAGCCCCTCTACAGTCTCTGGGGCCAACGTCCTGACTTTC	CASSPSTVSGANVLTF
-	TRBV4-3	TRBD2	TRBJ2-5	TGCGCCAGCAGCCAAGGGACTAGCGGGAGGGGGGGGGAGACCCAGTACTTC	CASSQGTSGRGGETQYF
-	TRBV7-9	TRBD1	TRBJ1-1	TGTGCCAGCAGCTTTCGACAGGGGCGAGTGGGGAACACTGAAGCTTTCTTT	CASSFRQGRVGNTEAFF
-	TRBV7-2	TRBD2	TRBJ2-5	TGTGCCAGCAGTTTTGGACTAGCGGGACCTCAGGAGACCCAGTACTTC	CASSFGLAGPQETQYF
-	TRBV10-2	-	TRBJ1-1	TGCGCCAGCAGCATTAATAGTGACACTGAAGCTTTCTTT	CASSINSDTEAFF
-	TRBV28	-	TRBJ2-1	TGTGCCAGCAGTTTTAGGACAGTTACCTACAATGAGCAGTTCTTC	CASSFRTVTYNEQFF
-	TRBV11-2	TRBD2	TRBJ2-2	TGTGCCAGCAGCTTAGTCTCTAGCGGCTATAACACCGGGGAGCTGTTTTTT	CASSLVSSGYNTGELFF
-	TRBV10-3	TRBD1	TRBJ1-4	TGTGCCATTTCCGGGACAGGCGATGAAAAACTGTTTTTT	CAISGTGDEKLFF